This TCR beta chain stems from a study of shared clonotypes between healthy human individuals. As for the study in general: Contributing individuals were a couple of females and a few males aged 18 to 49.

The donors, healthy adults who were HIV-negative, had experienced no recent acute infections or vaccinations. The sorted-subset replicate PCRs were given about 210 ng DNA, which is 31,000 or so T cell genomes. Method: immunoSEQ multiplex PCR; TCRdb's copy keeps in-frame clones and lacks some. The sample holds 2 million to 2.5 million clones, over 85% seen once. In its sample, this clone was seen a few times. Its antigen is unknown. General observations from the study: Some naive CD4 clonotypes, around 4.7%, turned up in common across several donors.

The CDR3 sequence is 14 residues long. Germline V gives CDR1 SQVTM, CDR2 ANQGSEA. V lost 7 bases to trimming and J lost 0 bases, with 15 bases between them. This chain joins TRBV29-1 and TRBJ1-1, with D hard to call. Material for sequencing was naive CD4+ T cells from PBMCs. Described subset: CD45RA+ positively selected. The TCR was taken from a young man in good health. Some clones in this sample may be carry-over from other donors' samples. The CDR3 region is CSAGRLEMNTEAFF. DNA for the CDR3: TGCAGCGCTGGGCGACTCGAAATGAACACTGAAGCTTTCTTT.